A selection of T cell receptor beta chains follows, all from one sample in a study of T cell clones after liver transplantation. TCRdb's copy holds only in-frame clones and misses some; the assay was immunoSEQ multiplex PCR. The top ten hold 2.7% of the sample, which has 65,000 to 90,000 clones, 90% seen once. This specimen consisted of CD4+ T cells from blood, obtained before liver transplant. These receptors all stem from a human donor who received a liver transplant. Each CDR3 is given with its conserved first and last residue. D genes are given only for firm matches. For some rows the clone size is stated as once, few or many, or as a class when expanded; others skip it.

J,D,size,V,CDR3,DNA
TRBJ2-3,TRBD2,once,TRBV6-5,CASGTSGSRTDTQYF,TGTGCCAGCGGCACTAGCGGGTCCCGCACAGATACGCAGTATTTT
TRBJ1-1,NA,NA,TRBV19,CASSIGGGRGTEAFF,TGTGCCAGTAGTATAGGTGGAGGTCGGGGAACTGAAGCTTTCTTT
TRBJ2-5,NA,NA,TRBV19,CASSIDETAEETQYF,TGTGCCAGTAGTATAGACGAGACAGCTGAAGAGACCCAGTACTTC
TRBJ2-2,NA,NA,TRBV19,CGSANANTGELFF,TGTGGTAGCGCGAACGCGAACACCGGGGAGCTGTTTTTT
TRBJ2-2,NA,NA,TRBV7-3,CASSLSVSTGELFF,TGTGCCAGCAGCCTCTCGGTGTCCACCGGGGAGCTGTTTTTT
TRBJ2-2,TRBD2,NA,TRBV13,CASSGRVNTGELFF,TGTGCCAGCAGCGGGAGGGTGAACACCGGGGAGCTGTTTTTT
TRBJ2-1,NA,NA,TRBV5-4,CASSLAGVSYNEQFF,TGTGCCAGCAGCTTGGCAGGGGTATCCTACAATGAGCAGTTCTTC
TRBJ2-1,TRBD1,NA,TRBV18,CASSPQTGTGAGNEQFF,TGTGCCAGCTCACCACAGACCGGGACAGGGGCCGGCAATGAGCAGTTCTTC
TRBJ2-1,NA,NA,TRBV7-2,CASSLETNEQFF,TGTGCCAGCAGCTTAGAAACCAATGAGCAGTTCTTC
TRBJ1-1,NA,NA,TRBV10-3,CAIKRQNTEAFF,TGTGCCATCAAACGTCAGAACACTGAAGCTTTCTTT
TRBJ1-5,NA,NA,TRBV21-1,CASSCGIRDKDQPQHF,TGTGCCAGCAGCTGCGGGATACGGGACAAGGATCAGCCCCAGCATTTT
TRBJ2-5,NA,NA,TRBV14,CASSAKRQGLKETQYF,TGTGCCAGCAGCGCAAAGCGGCAGGGGCTGAAAGAGACCCAGTACTTC
TRBJ2-1,NA,NA,TRBV25-1,CASSERASSSYNEQFF,TGTGCCAGCAGTGAAAGGGCGAGCAGCTCCTACAATGAGCAGTTCTTC
TRBJ2-3,TRBD2,NA,TRBV19,CASSMGASGRPDTQYF,TGTGCCAGTAGTATGGGGGCTAGCGGGAGGCCAGATACGCAGTATTTT
TRBJ2-1,NA,NA,TRBV7-8,CASSPSGAGNEQFF,TGTGCCAGCAGCCCCTCTGGGGCGGGGAATGAGCAGTTCTTC
TRBJ2-1,NA,once,TRBV11-2,CASSFGLLGTTSYNEQFF,TGTGCCAGCAGCTTTGGGCTGCTGGGGACAACTTCCTACAATGAGCAGTTCTTC
TRBJ2-7,TRBD1,NA,TRBV28,CASSFRGTGPSSYEQYF,TGTGCCAGCAGTTTTCGGGGGACAGGTCCGAGCTCCTACGAGCAGTACTTC
TRBJ2-1,NA,NA,TRBV9,CASSVAGTSYNEQFF,TGTGCCAGCAGCGTAGCGGGTACATCCTACAATGAGCAGTTCTTC
TRBJ2-7,TRBD1,NA,TRBV30,CAWRGKQGAFSF,TGTGCCTGGAGGGGTAAACAGGGGGCGTTTTCCTTC
TRBJ2-5,NA,few,TRBV27,CASSPRGRFDYQETQYF,TGTGCCAGCAGTCCTCGGGGCAGGTTCGATTACCAAGAGACCCAGTACTTC
TRBJ1-1,TRBD1,many,TRBV13,CASSQSTGTANTEAFF,TGTGCCAGCAGCCAAAGCACCGGGACAGCCAACACTGAAGCTTTCTTT
TRBJ2-2,NA,NA,TRBV5-1,CASSIGDIITGELFF,TGCGCCAGCAGCATTGGGGACATCATTACCGGGGAGCTGTTTTTT
TRBJ2-3,TRBD2,few,TRBV5-1,CASSFDGRPVEAQYF,TGCGCCAGCAGCTTCGACGGGAGGCCCGTTGAGGCGCAGTATTTT
TRBJ2-7,TRBD2,NA,TRBV6-5,CASSYSGSGSSEQYF,TGTGCCAGCAGTTACTCTGGTAGCGGGAGCTCCGAGCAGTACTTC
TRBJ2-1,NA,NA,TRBV5-1,CASSSQGGEQFF,TGCGCCAGCAGCTCCCAGGGTGGTGAGCAGTTCTTC
TRBJ2-7,NA,NA,TRBV7-2,CASTSGRLYEQYF,TGTGCCAGCACCTCTGGCAGACTTTACGAGCAGTACTTC
TRBJ2-7,NA,NA,TRBV11-2,CASSLRTTGRTYEQYF,TGTGCCAGCAGCCTCCGGACGACAGGGAGGACCTACGAGCAGTACTTC
TRBJ1-2,TRBD1,NA,TRBV19,CASTPTGGRPSYGYTF,TGTGCCAGCACCCCGACAGGGGGCCGTCCTTCCTATGGCTACACCTTC
TRBJ2-5,NA,NA,TRBV7-2,CASSLGWVEETQYF,TGTGCCAGCAGCTTAGGGTGGGTGGAAGAGACCCAGTACTTC
TRBJ2-1,TRBD2,NA,TRBV2,CASRGHTSGRGDEQFF,TGTGCCAGCAGGGGTCATACTAGCGGGAGGGGGGATGAGCAGTTCTTC
TRBJ2-2,TRBD1,NA,TRBV6-5,CASSRTGGGELFF,TGTGCCAGCAGTCGGACAGGGGGAGGGGAGCTGTTTTTT
TRBJ2-7,TRBD1,NA,TRBV4-2,CASSQEGTGGGEQYF,TGTGCCAGCAGCCAAGAAGGGACAGGGGGCGGGGAGCAGTACTTC
TRBJ2-2,NA,NA,TRBV7-8,CASSFRPQNTGELFF,TGTGCCAGCAGCTTTCGACCTCAGAACACCGGGGAGCTGTTTTTT
TRBJ2-1,TRBD2,NA,TRBV2,CASSPSSGQYNEQFF,TGTGCCAGCAGCCCCTCTAGCGGCCAGTACAATGAGCAGTTCTTC
TRBJ1-1,TRBD1,few,TRBV18,CASLNKGTGVTEAFF,TGTGCCAGCCTTAATAAAGGGACAGGGGTGACTGAAGCTTTCTTT
TRBJ2-1,NA,NA,TRBV5-1,CASSLDKDEQFF,TGCGCCAGCAGCTTGGACAAGGATGAGCAGTTCTTC
TRBJ2-1,NA,NA,TRBV15,CATSREIGGRGEQFF,TGTGCCACCAGCAGAGAGATCGGGGGTAGAGGTGAGCAGTTCTTC
TRBJ2-7,NA,NA,TRBV30,CAWSVKGGTYEQYF,TGTGCCTGGAGTGTTAAAGGGGGAACCTACGAGCAGTACTTC
TRBJ2-7,TRBD2,NA,TRBV4-1,CASSQGVGLAGSYEQYF,TGCGCCAGCAGCCAAGGGGTAGGGCTAGCGGGGAGCTACGAGCAGTACTTC
TRBJ2-7,TRBD1,once,TRBV6-1,CASSVTTGYDEQYF,TGTGCCAGCAGTGTTACGACAGGGTACGACGAGCAGTACTTC
TRBJ1-1,TRBD1,NA,TRBV5-6,CASSLPGQGGAGTEAFF,TGTGCCAGCAGCTTGCCCGGACAGGGGGGAGCGGGCACTGAAGCTTTCTTT
TRBJ2-2,NA,once,TRBV25-1,CASSERANTGELFF,TGTGCCAGCAGTGAAAGGGCGAACACCGGGGAGCTGTTTTTT
TRBJ2-7,TRBD2,NA,TRBV27,CASSPRGPLAGYYEQYF,TGTGCCAGCAGTCCCCGCGGCCCTCTAGCGGGGTACTACGAGCAGTACTTC
TRBJ2-2,TRBD2,once,TRBV19,CASNVLAGGPSGELFF,TGTGCCAGTAACGTACTAGCGGGAGGGCCGTCCGGGGAGCTGTTTTTT
TRBJ2-2,TRBD2,NA,TRBV9,CASSVGTSGTTGELFF,TGTGCCAGCAGCGTAGGCACTAGCGGGACCACCGGGGAGCTGTTTTTT
TRBJ1-1,TRBD1,NA,TRBV11-1,CASSLESGGFSEAFF,TGTGCCAGCAGCTTAGAATCAGGGGGCTTCTCTGAAGCTTTCTTT
TRBJ2-7,NA,few,TRBV29-1,CSVQPRGTSYEQYF,TGCAGCGTACAGCCGAGGGGAACCTCCTACGAGCAGTACTTC
TRBJ2-7,TRBD2,NA,TRBV6-1,CASSENGRALEQYF,TGTGCCAGCAGTGAAAACGGGAGGGCCCTCGAGCAGTACTTC
TRBJ2-7,TRBD2,NA,TRBV2,CASRGFSASGGIYEQYF,TGTGCCAGCAGGGGCTTTAGTGCTAGCGGAGGGATCTACGAGCAGTACTTC
TRBJ2-7,NA,NA,TRBV18,CASSPLAGGYEQYF,TGTGCCAGCTCACCACTCGCGGGTGGCTACGAGCAGTACTTC